These 26 T cell receptor beta chains came from one sample sequenced in a study of CD8 T cells in ankylosing spondylitis. These receptors have no identified antigens. Via MiXCR, TCRdb re-called the 5' RACE reads, giving one row per CDR3 protein. The sample includes some 840,000 distinct CDR3 sequences, 10% to 15% seen only once; the top ten take 0.51%. Broader study findings: Seven or eight highly homologous variants formed a TCR beta motif that appeared characteristic of ankylosing spondylitis blood.

Source material: blood, either unsorted or a sorted T cell fraction (not recorded which). These receptors all stem from a male donor with ankylosing spondylitis.

The rearrangement uses TRBV12-3 or TRBV12-4 and TRBJ1-3; D is unclear. Trimming shortened V by 3 bases and J by 4 bases, and 10 bases separated the two germline ends. The CDR3 runs 14 residues. CDR3 sequence: CASSFGGTGNTIYF. The CDR3, as DNA: TGTGCCAGCAGTTTTGGAGGCACCGGAAACACCATATATTTT.

The V and J genes are TRBV20-1 and TRBJ1-1, with TRBD1 matching 10 bases. Looked up from germline, CDR1 is DFQATT and CDR2 is SNEGSKA (reference sequence). CDR3 length equals 14 residues. Losses at the gene ends were 0 bases for V and 8 bases for J; bases not matched to a gene: 6. CDR3 DNA sequence: TGCAGTGCTAGAGACCAGGACAGGGGGAGGGAAGCTTTCTTT. Encoded protein: CSARDQDRGREAFF.

This clonotype turned up a few times. This chain joins TRBV10-3 and TRBJ2-3; D gene uncertain. Germline assignment: CDR1 ENHRY and CDR2 SYGVKD. V was clipped by 4 bases and J by 0 bases, with 11 bases between them. This CDR3 has 15 amino acids. CDR3 nucleotide sequence: TGTGCCATCAGTGTGGACGGTTCTAGCACAGATACGCAGTATTTT. It translates to CAISVDGSSTDTQYF.

This clonotype was counted a few times. This sequence joins TRBV10-3 and TRBJ2-5; no clear D. Germline V gives CDR1 ENHRY, CDR2 SYGVKD. The germline V and J ends were trimmed by 4 bases and 1 base, with 7 bases remaining between them. The CDR3 extends over 13 amino acids. The CDR3 DNA reads TGTGCCATCAGTGTTCTCTTCCAAGAGACCCAGTACTTC. Translating it yields CAISVLFQETQYF.

The rearrangement uses TRBV4-3 and TRBJ1-1; no clear D. This CDR3 region has 15 residues. Germline loops: CDR1 LGHNA, CDR2 YSLEER. Trimming removed 4 bases at V and 3 bases at J, with 15 bases between. The CDR3 protein is CASSRDLWVDTEAFF. The CDR3 DNA sequence: TGCGCCAGCAGCCGAGATTTGTGGGTAGACACTGAAGCTTTCTTT.

The chain recombines TRBV6-2 or TRBV6-3 with TRBJ1-6; D not certain. The CDR3 runs 16 residues. V was cut by 2 bases and J by 7 bases, with 15 bases left in between. Germline CDR1 and CDR2: MNHEY and SVGEGT. CDR3 nucleotides: TGTGCCAGCAGTTACCCTGACTGGACGGGGAATTCACCCCTCCACTTT. It specifies CASSYPDWTGNSPLHF.

This clonotype was detected only a few times. The rearrangement joins TRBV30 to TRBJ1-1; weak D call: TRBD1 (6 bases). CDR1 is GTSNPN, CDR2 SVGIG, per germline (reference sequence). Trimming took 5 bases from V and 4 from J, leaving 11 bases between them. The CDR3 consists of 12 residues. The CDR3 protein is CAWGQSPTEAFF. CDR3 bases: TGTGCCTGGGGACAGAGTCCCACTGAAGCTTTCTTT.

The chain uses TRBV6-5 and TRBJ1-6; TRBD1 aligns across 11 bases. The CDR3 covers 18 residues. The J segment lost 10 bases and the V segment lost 4 bases, leaving 15 bases of the junction unmatched. Germline CDR1 is MNHEY and CDR2 is SVGAGI. CDR3 in DNA: TGTGCCAGCAGTTCCATCACGCCGGGACAGGGGGACGGATCACCCCTCCACTTT. Translating it yields CASSSITPGQGDGSPLHF.

This clonotype was observed at least ten times. The chain joins TRBV20-1 to TRBJ2-7; TRBD2 matches 14 bases. J lost 6 bases, V lost 0 bases, and 1 base had no gene match. CDR3 length: 14 amino acids. CDR1 and CDR2 (germline): DFQATT, SNEGSKA (reference sequence). DNA for the CDR3: TGCAGTGCTAGAGAGGGACTAGCGGGAGCCGAGCAGTACTTC. Its translation: CSAREGLAGAEQYF.

V gene TRBV7-2 combines with J gene TRBJ1-6; perhaps TRBD1 as D (6 bases). Trimming pared 5 bases from V and 11 bases from J, leaving 19 bases between. This CDR3 is built from 15 residues. Germline V gene sequence: CDR1 SGHTA, CDR2 FQGNSA. CDR3 sequence: CASSPGGKDITPLHF. For the CDR3, the DNA is TGTGCCAGCAGCCCGGGGGGCAAGGACATCACACCCCTCCACTTT.

This clonotype has just a few counts. J is TRBJ1-2 and V is TRBV6-5; D unresolved. V was cut by 6 bases and J by 7 bases, with 18 bases left in between. Germline CDR1 reads MNHEY; CDR2 reads SVGAGI. This CDR3 is built from 14 residues. DNA for the CDR3: TGTGCCAGCAGCTTTTCGAGGGAATCGGGTGGCTACACCTTC. It codes for CASSFSRESGGYTF.

The chain combines TRBV2 with TRBJ2-5; the match to TRBD1 covers 7 bases. This CDR3 region has 13 residues. The ends lost 6 bases at V and 3 bases at J; junction bases unmatched: 4. The V gene's germline CDR1 is SNHLY and CDR2 FYNNEI. The CDR3: CASSEQGEETQYF. In DNA, the CDR3 is TGTGCCAGCAGCGAGCAGGGGGAAGAGACCCAGTACTTC.

V is TRBV20-1 and J is TRBJ2-2; D call uncertain. CDR3 length equals 14 residues. Germline V gene sequence: CDR1 DFQATT, CDR2 SNEGSKA (reference sequence). Trimming cost V 0 bases and J 1 base, with 6 bases left between them. The CDR3 DNA follows: TGCAGTGCTAGAGATCGACAGAACACCGGGGAGCTGTTTTTT. Translated, it gives CSARDRQNTGELFF.

The chain employs TRBV10-3 and TRBJ2-3, with TRBD1 as a possible D gene (6 bases). The CDR3 length is 14 residues. CDR1 and CDR2 from the germline V gene are ENHRY and SYGVKD. Trimming took off 6 bases at V and 3 bases at J, with 13 bases between the two ends. CDR3 loop: CAIRFSTGTDTQYF. CDR3 DNA sequence: TGTGCCATCAGATTTTCAACAGGGACAGATACGCAGTATTTT.

The genes are TRBV6-2 or TRBV6-3 and TRBJ1-5; no firm D call. V gave up 7 bases and J gave up 4 bases, with 8 bases separating them. Per germline, CDR1 MNHEY and CDR2 SVGEGT. The CDR3 extends over 12 amino acids. Here the CDR3 DNA reads TGTGCCAGCAAAGATTTAAATCAGCCCCAGCATTTT. This sequence encodes CASKDLNQPQHF.

This clonotype showed up just a few times. V gene TRBV10-3 combines with J gene TRBJ1-2; TRBD1 is a possible D gene (5 bases). V was pared by 6 bases and J by 3 bases, with 8 bases between. The CDR3 spans 12 residues. Germline V gene data show CDR1 as ENHRY and CDR2 as SYGVKD. CDR3 loop: CAIRQVDYGYTF. As DNA, the CDR3 is TGTGCCATCAGACAGGTCGACTATGGCTACACCTTC.

The chain combines TRBV7-8 with TRBJ1-2; D is unclear. Germline V gives CDR1 SGHVS, CDR2 FQNEAQ. Between the trimmed V and J ends, which lost 5 bases and 5 bases, there was a span of 9 bases. The CDR3 is made up of 12 amino acids. For the CDR3, the DNA is TGTGCCAGCAGCCCGGACGGATATGGCTACACCTTC. Translated: CASSPDGYGYTF.

This clonotype appeared a few times. The chain carries TRBV5-6 and TRBJ2-5; D ambiguous. CDR3 size: 17 residues. CDR1 is SGHDT, CDR2 YYEEEE, per germline. V was cut by 4 bases and J by 7 bases, with 26 bases left in between. For the CDR3, the DNA is TGTGCCAGCAGCGTCAATTTAGGGCTTACACTCTTAGCGACCCAGTACTTC. As protein: CASSVNLGLTLLATQYF.

This clonotype came up many times. The J gene is TRBJ1-5, the V gene TRBV20-1, with D possibly being TRBD1 (5 bases). This CDR3 spans 13 amino acids. Germline loops: CDR1 DFQATT, CDR2 SNEGSKA (reference sequence). V was shortened by 4 bases and J by 9 bases, with 16 bases between the two germline ends. CDR3 sequence: CSATDSGVGPQHF. The CDR3 DNA reads as TGCAGTGCTACCGACAGCGGGGTTGGGCCCCAGCATTTT.

This clonotype has a count of ten or more. CDR3 DNA: TGTGCCATCAGACCACGAGAGACTGAAGCTTTCTTT. This sequence encodes CAIRPRETEAFF. This chain links TRBV10-3 with TRBJ1-1; unclear D gene. The germline V and J ends were trimmed by 6 bases and 5 bases, with 10 bases remaining between them. This CDR3 is built from 12 residues. Germline-derived CDR1 and CDR2 are ENHRY and SYGVKD.

The chain uses TRBV11-2 and TRBJ2-2; D possibly corresponds to TRBD2 (5 bases). V lost 5 bases, J lost 1 base, and 14 bases lay in between. The CDR3 consists of 16 residues. Germline CDR1 and CDR2: SGHAT and FQNNGV. This chain's CDR3 is CASSAGVAQNTGELFF. In DNA, the CDR3 is TGTGCCAGCAGCGCCGGGGTGGCACAGAACACCGGGGAGCTGTTTTTT.

Only a few counts were recorded for this clonotype. This rearrangement joins TRBV7-2 to TRBJ1-1; D remains unclear. The CDR3 has 14 amino acids. The germline gives CDR1 SGHTA, CDR2 FQGNSA. V dropped 2 bases and J dropped 3 bases, with 10 bases sitting between them. The CDR3 protein is CASSLLRGYTEAFF. For the CDR3, the DNA is TGTGCCAGCAGCTTACTCCGGGGTTACACTGAAGCTTTCTTT.

There are many counts of this clonotype. V and J are TRBV7-2 and TRBJ2-7; D may be TRBD2 (6 bases). The CDR3 totals 14 residues. V gave up 2 bases and J gave up 3 bases, with 11 bases separating them. Per germline, CDR1 SGHTA and CDR2 FQGNSA. CDR3 residues: CASSLMAGSYEQYF. The DNA of the CDR3 is TGTGCCAGCAGCTTAATGGCGGGGAGCTACGAGCAGTACTTC.

The chain employs TRBV7-2 and TRBJ2-1; D remains unclear. Germline lookup yields CDR1 SGHTA and CDR2 FQGNSA. The CDR3 is made up of 13 amino acids. V lost 1 base to trimming and J lost 8 bases, with 9 bases between them. The DNA of the CDR3 is TGTGCCAGCAGCTTAGGTTACGAGGATGAGCAGTTCTTC. As protein: CASSLGYEDEQFF. Full variable domain (rest looked up from reference TRBV7-2 and TRBJ2-1): GAGVSQSPSNKVTEKGKDVELRCDPISGHTALYWYRQSLGQGLEFLIYFQGNSAPDKSGLPSDRFSAERTGGSVSTLTIQRTQQEDSAVYLCASSLGYEDEQFFGPGTRLTVL.

This clonotype appeared many times. The chain carries TRBV7-2 and TRBJ2-1; D possibly matches TRBD1 or TRBD2 (5 bases each). V was shortened by 4 bases and J by 6 bases, with 19 bases between the two germline ends. The V gene's germline CDR1 is SGHTA and CDR2 FQGNSA. The CDR3 runs 16 residues. The CDR3 spells CASSSMAGAFLNEQFF. The CDR3 nucleotides are TGTGCCAGCAGCTCCATGGCCGGGGCCTTCCTCAATGAGCAGTTCTTC.

At least ten counts were recorded for this clonotype. The chain links TRBV5-1 to TRBJ2-7; TRBD1 matches 9 bases. V dropped 4 bases and J dropped 5; count of bases not matched to a gene: 4. The CDR3 runs to 13 residues. In germline, CDR1 is SGHRS, CDR2 YFSETQ. CDR3 nucleotides: TGCGCCAGCAGCAACCGGGACAGGGACGAGCAGTACTTC. Its protein product is CASSNRDRDEQYF.